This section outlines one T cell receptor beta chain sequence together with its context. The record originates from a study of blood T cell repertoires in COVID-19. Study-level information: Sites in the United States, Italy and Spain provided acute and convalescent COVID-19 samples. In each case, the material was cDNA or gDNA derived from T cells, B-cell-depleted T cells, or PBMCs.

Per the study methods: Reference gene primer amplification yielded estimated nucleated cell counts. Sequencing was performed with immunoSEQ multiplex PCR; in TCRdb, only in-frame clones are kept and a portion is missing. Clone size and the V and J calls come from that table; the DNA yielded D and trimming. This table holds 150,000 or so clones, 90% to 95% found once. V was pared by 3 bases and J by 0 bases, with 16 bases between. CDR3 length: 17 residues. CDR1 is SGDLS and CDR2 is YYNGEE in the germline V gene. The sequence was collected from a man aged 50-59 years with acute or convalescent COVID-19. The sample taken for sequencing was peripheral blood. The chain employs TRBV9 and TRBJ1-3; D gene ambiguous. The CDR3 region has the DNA TGTGCCAGCAGCGCACAACCAAGATGGAGCTCTGGAAACACCATATATTTT. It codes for CASSAQPRWSSGNTIYF.